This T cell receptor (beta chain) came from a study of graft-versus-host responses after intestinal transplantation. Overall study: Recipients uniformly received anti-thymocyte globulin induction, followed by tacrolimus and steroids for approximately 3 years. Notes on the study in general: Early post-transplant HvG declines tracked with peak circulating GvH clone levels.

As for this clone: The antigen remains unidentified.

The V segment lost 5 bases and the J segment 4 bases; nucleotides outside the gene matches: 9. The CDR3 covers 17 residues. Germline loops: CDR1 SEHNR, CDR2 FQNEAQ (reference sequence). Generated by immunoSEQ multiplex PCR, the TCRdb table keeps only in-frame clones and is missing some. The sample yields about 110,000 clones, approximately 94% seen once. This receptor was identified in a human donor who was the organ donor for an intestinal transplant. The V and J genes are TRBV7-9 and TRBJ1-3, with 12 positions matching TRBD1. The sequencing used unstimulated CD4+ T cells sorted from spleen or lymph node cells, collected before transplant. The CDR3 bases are TGTGCCAGCAGCCGCGGGACAGGGGGCGCGTGGGGAAACACCATATATTTT. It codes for CASSRGTGGAWGNTIYF.